A selection of T cell receptor beta chains follows, all from one sample in a study of blood T cell repertoires in COVID-19. Some clones are missing from TCRdb's copy, which holds only in-frame ones; the method was immunoSEQ multiplex PCR. Among under 200,000 clones listed, under 85% were seen once. The sample consisted of peripheral blood. The receptors derive from a woman at least 80 years old with acute or convalescent COVID-19. CDR3s include the opening cysteine and the closing phenylalanine or tryptophan. Each record gives: J gene, clone size, D gene, V gene, CDR3 DNA, CDR3 protein. The D gene is left open where the match is weak. Some rows mark clone size as missing; the rest say once, few, many or name a class of expanded clone.

TRBJ1-4 . . TRBV30 TGTGCGCGGGGGCGGAGTGAAAAACTGTTTTTT CARGRSEKLFF
TRBJ2-2 . TRBD2 TRBV3-1/TRBV3-2 TGTGCCAGCAGCCTTAGCGGGGGGGCCCGGGAGCTGTTTTTT CASSLSGGARELFF
TRBJ2-2 . . TRBV4-3 TGCGCCAGCAGCTGGCTAGCGACAGGGCCCGACACCGGGGAGCTGTTTTTT CASSWLATGPDTGELFF
TRBJ1-2 . TRBD1 TRBV6-5 TGTGCCAGCATCTTGGGGCAGGGGGTCGACGGCTACACCTTC CASILGQGVDGYTF
TRBJ1-1 . . TRBV11-2 TGTGCCAGCAGCTTAGATCCAGACTCCACTGAAGCTTTCTTT CASSLDPDSTEAFF
TRBJ1-5 . TRBD1 TRBV19 TGTGCCAGTAGTGGACAGGGGGATCAGCCCCAGCATTTT CASSGQGDQPQHF
TRBJ2-1 . . TRBV4-3 TGCGCCAGCAGGGGCTTTGGTGAGCAGTTCTTC CASRGFGEQFF
TRBJ1-2 . TRBD1 TRBV6-1 TGTGCCAGCAGTGAAGCGTGGGGGACAGGGGGCGATGGCTACACCTTC CASSEAWGTGGDGYTF
TRBJ1-6 once . TRBV27 TGTGCCAGCAGTTTTACGGGTGGGACTCCGTCCTCAACGCGGAATTCACCCCTCCACTTT CASSFTGGTPSSTRNSPLHF
TRBJ2-7 once TRBD1 TRBV5-1 TGCGCCAGCAGCTTATCGGGACAGGGGAAGAGCGAGCAGTATTTC CASSLSGQGKSEQYF
TRBJ1-4 . TRBD1 TRBV29-1 TGCAGCGTCCGACAGGGCTCGATACGACTGTTTTTT CSVRQGSIRLFF
TRBJ2-6 . TRBD1 TRBV27 TGTGCCAGCAGTGTAAGGGGGCCAGGGGCCAACGTCCTGACTTTC CASSVRGPGANVLTF
TRBJ1-2 . . TRBV20-1 TGCAGTGCTAGTGGAGGGGTTAGAATAGGGGGTTATGGCTACACCTTC CSASGGVRIGGYGYTF
TRBJ2-3 . TRBD2 TRBV5-4 TGTGCCAGCAGCCCGGGGGGGTCCCCAGATACGCAGTATTTT CASSPGGSPDTQYF
TRBJ2-3 . . TRBV5-4 TGTGCCAGCAGCCCCGGGACTAGCACAGATACGCAGTATTTT CASSPGTSTDTQYF
TRBJ1-6 . . TRBV5-4 TGTGCCAGCAGCCTAGTTGGGGGGTCGGGGAATTCACCCCTCCACTTT CASSLVGGSGNSPLHF
TRBJ1-1 . TRBD1 TRBV4-3 TGCGCCAGCAGCCAAGACGGACAGGGTAGAGCTTTCTTT CASSQDGQGRAFF
TRBJ1-2 . TRBD1 TRBV9 TGTGCCAGCAGCCCCCAGGGGGGCAACTATGGCTACACCTTC CASSPQGGNYGYTF
TRBJ2-7 . TRBD1 TRBV29-1 TGCAGCGCCCTGACAGGGGCCTACGAGCAGTACTTC CSALTGAYEQYF
TRBJ2-4 . . TRBV4-1 TGCGCCAGCAGCACAACCGGGACAAGAGAAAACATTCAGTACTTC CASSTTGTRENIQYF
TRBJ1-4 . . TRBV2 TGTGCCAGCAGTCGAGGGAAAGGATTTAGGGAAAAACTGTTTTTT CASSRGKGFREKLFF
TRBJ1-1 . TRBD1 TRBV24-1 TGTGCCACCAGTGACCTGACCGAAGAAGGACAGGAGAACACTGAAGCTTTCTTT CATSDLTEEGQENTEAFF
TRBJ1-2 few . TRBV7-8 TGTGCCAGCAGCCCCTCCAGGGGCGGGCCCCGTGGCTACACCTTC CASSPSRGGPRGYTF
TRBJ1-6 . . TRBV7-6 TGTGCCAGCAGCTTAGATAGGGCAGGGTATTCACCCCTCCACTTT CASSLDRAGYSPLHF
TRBJ1-1 once . TRBV5-1 TGCGCCAGCAGCTTGGGGACACTCTCTAGTGAAGCTTTCTTT CASSLGTLSSEAFF
TRBJ2-3 . TRBD2 TRBV7-9 TGTGCCAGCAGCGGAGTGCTAGCGGGAGCAAGAGATACGCAGTATTTT CASSGVLAGARDTQYF
TRBJ1-2 . TRBD1 TRBV5-1 TGCGCCAGCAGCCCCCGGGACAGGAACTATGGCTACACCTTC CASSPRDRNYGYTF
TRBJ1-2 . . TRBV11-2 TGTGCCAGCAGCCGTTGGGGCGGGAGTGAGGATGGCTACACCTTC CASSRWGGSEDGYTF
TRBJ2-7 . TRBD1 TRBV4-1 TGCGCCAGCAGCCAGCCCGGGACAGGGGTCGAGCAGTACTTC CASSQPGTGVEQYF
TRBJ1-1 . . TRBV11-3 TGTGCCAGCAGCTTAAAACACGGCGGGACTGAAGCTTTCTTT CASSLKHGGTEAFF
TRBJ1-1 . . TRBV6-6 TGTGCCAGCAGTCCAACCGCGGGGGGGACCATGAACACTGAAGCTTTCTTT CASSPTAGGTMNTEAFF
TRBJ2-3 . . TRBV27 TGTGCCAGCAGTTTCCTAGCCCAGTCAGATACGCAGTATTTT CASSFLAQSDTQYF
TRBJ1-2 . . TRBV3-1/TRBV3-2 TGTGCCAGCAGCCATGAAACAGGGCGCTATGGCTACACCTTC CASSHETGRYGYTF
TRBJ2-2 once TRBD1 TRBV5-1 TGCGCCAGCAGCCTTGGTGTGACAGGGGGTTTTGCCGGGGAGCTGTTTTTT CASSLGVTGGFAGELFF
TRBJ1-1 once . TRBV11-2 TGTGCCAGCAGCTTAGCGGGAGGGGGACACATAAACACTGAAGCTTTCTTT CASSLAGGGHINTEAFF
TRBJ2-5 . TRBD1 TRBV2 TGTGCCACCGGACAGGGAGGGACCCAGTACTTC CATGQGGTQYF